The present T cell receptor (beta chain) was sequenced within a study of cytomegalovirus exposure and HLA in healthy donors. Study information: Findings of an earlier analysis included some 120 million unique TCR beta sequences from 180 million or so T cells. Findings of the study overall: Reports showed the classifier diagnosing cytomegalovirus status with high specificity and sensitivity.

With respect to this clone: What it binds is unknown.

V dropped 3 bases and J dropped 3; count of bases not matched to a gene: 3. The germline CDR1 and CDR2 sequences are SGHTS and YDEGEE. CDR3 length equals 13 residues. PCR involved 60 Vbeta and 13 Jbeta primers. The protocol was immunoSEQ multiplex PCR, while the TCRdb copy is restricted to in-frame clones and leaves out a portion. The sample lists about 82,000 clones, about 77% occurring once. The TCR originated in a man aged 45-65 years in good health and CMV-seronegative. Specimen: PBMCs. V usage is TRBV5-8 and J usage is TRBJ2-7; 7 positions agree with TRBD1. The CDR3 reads CASSYRDSYEQYF. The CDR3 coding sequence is TGTGCCAGCAGCTACCGGGACAGCTACGAGCAGTACTTC.